Presented here are 4 T cell receptor beta chains from one specimen sequenced in a study of T cell changes during pregnancy in multiple sclerosis. Profiling relied on immunoSEQ multiplex PCR, and the TCRdb table lists in-frame clones only, not all of them. The table lists some 64,000 clones, approximately 90% of them singletons. The specimen comprised peripheral blood, sampled in the first trimester of pregnancy. Receptors originate from a female donor in good health, enrolled as a control in a pregnancy study.

The chain has TRBV5-1 and TRBJ1-1; the D gene is possibly TRBD1 (5 bases). The CDR3 runs to 14 residues. V lost 2 bases to trimming and J lost 3 bases, with 11 bases between them. Germline V gene lookup returns CDR1 SGHRS and CDR2 YFSETQ. CDR3 DNA sequence: TGCGCCAGCAGCTTCGGAGGGGAGTACACTGAAGCTTTCTTT. Translation gives CASSFGGEYTEAFF.

CDR3 sequence (DNA): TGTGCCAGCAGTTACTCGCGGGGGATCGGCTACACCTTC. Its translation is CASSYSRGIGYTF. The rearrangement joins TRBV6-5 to TRBJ1-2; a weak D match, TRBD1 (5 bases). The CDR3 has 13 residues. Deletions cut 0 bases from V and 8 bases from J, with 10 bases between. Germline CDR1 is MNHEY and CDR2 is SVGAGI.

The chain recombines TRBV9 with TRBJ2-7, with a weak D call TRBD1 (6 bases). This CDR3 has 15 residues. From germline, CDR1 is SGDLS and CDR2 YYNGEE. The ends were cut back, 0 bases at V and 4 bases at J, with 14 bases in the middle. The CDR3 reads CASSVGAGVGYEQYF. The CDR3 bases are TGTGCCAGCAGCGTAGGGGCAGGGGTGGGTTACGAGCAGTACTTC.

The J gene is TRBJ2-7, the V gene TRBV18, with 10 bases matching TRBD2. The CDR3 totals 14 residues. CDR1 KGHSH and CDR2 LQKENI come from the germline V gene. The trim removed 10 bases at V and 5 bases at J, leaving 11 bases unmatched. CDR3 amino acids: CAKLAGPLHHEQYF. The DNA for the CDR3 is TGTGCCAAACTAGCGGGGCCACTACACCACGAGCAGTACTTC. The entire variable domain, with the rest obtained from reference TRBV18 and TRBJ2-7, is as follows: NAGVMQNPRHLVRRRGQEARLRCSPMKGHSHVYWYRQLPEEGLKFMVYLQKENIIDESGMPKERFSAEFPKEGPSILRIQQVVRGDSAAYFCAKLAGPLHHEQYFGPGTRLTVT.